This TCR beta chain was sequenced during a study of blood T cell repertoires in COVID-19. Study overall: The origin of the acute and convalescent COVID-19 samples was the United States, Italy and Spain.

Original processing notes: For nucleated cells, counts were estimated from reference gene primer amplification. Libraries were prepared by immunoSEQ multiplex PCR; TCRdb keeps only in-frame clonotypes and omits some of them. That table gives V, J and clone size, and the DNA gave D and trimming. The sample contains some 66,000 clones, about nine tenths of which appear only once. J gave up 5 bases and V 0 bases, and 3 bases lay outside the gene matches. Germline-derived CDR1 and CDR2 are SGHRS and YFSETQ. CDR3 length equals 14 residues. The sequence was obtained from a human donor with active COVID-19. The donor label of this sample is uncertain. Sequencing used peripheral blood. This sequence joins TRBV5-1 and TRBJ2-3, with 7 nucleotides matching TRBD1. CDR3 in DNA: TGCGCCAGCAGCTTGGAGGGGGCGATAGATACGCAGTATTTT. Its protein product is CASSLEGAIDTQYF.